The 20 T cell receptor beta chains presented below share a single source sample, sequenced in a study of breast tumors, draining lymph nodes, adjacent tissues. MiXCR was run by TCRdb on the multiplex PCR reads, yielding one entry per CDR3 protein. This sample has about 300,000 distinct CDR3 sequences, with about 33% found just once. Axillary draining lymph nodes of breast cancer patients supplied the node samples. Specimen: axillary lymph node tissue. The receptors here all came from a female donor with breast cancer. Some clones in this sample may be carry-over from other donors' samples.

Note on this clonotype: Since a much larger clone is just one base distant, this may be a read error. The chain joins TRBV20-1 to TRBJ1-3; TRBD1 matches at 8 bases. Germline CDR1 is DFQATT and CDR2 is SNEGSKA (reference sequence). The length of the CDR3 is 14 residues. CDR3 in DNA: TGCAGTGCCCCGCAGGGGGCCGTTGGAAGCACCATATATTTT. Protein: CSAPQGAVGSTIYF.

A remark on this clonotype: This may stem from a read error, because a much larger clone lies one nucleotide away. The CDR3 spells CSARRTREQSF. The CDR3 DNA reads TGCAGTGCTAGGAGGACTAGGGAGCAGTCCTTC. The rearrangement joins TRBV20-1 to TRBJ2-1; TRBD2 agrees at 7 bases. This CDR3 comprises 11 residues. CDR1 is DFQATT, CDR2 SNEGSKA, per germline (reference sequence).

This clonotype was seen at least ten times. The chain carries TRBV2 and TRBJ1-5; D might be TRBD1 (6 bases). Looked up from germline, CDR1 is SNHLY and CDR2 is FYNNEI. There are 13 residues in the CDR3. Trimming took 7 bases from V and 5 from J, leaving 12 bases between them. CDR3 sequence: CASTTGSDQPQHF. The CDR3 region has the DNA TGTGCCAGCACTACAGGGTCGGATCAGCCCCAGCATTTT.

A note on this clonotype: This CDR3 fails to terminate in the conserved phenylalanine or tryptophan, so it likely reflects a read error. V and J are TRBV24-1 and TRBJ2-7, with 14 bases identical to TRBD2. J lost 0 bases, V lost 4 bases, and 7 bases had no gene match. CDR1 and CDR2 from the germline V gene are KGHDR and SFDVKD. CDR3 length: 18 residues. The CDR3 here is CATSDPGLAGGTSYEQYP. The DNA of the CDR3 is TGTGCCACCAGTGACCCAGGACTAGCGGGAGGCACCTCCTACGAGCAGTACCCC.

This clonotype was seen at least ten times. The V gene is TRBV24-1, the J gene TRBJ2-3; TRBD2 is a possible D gene (5 bases). CDR1 is KGHDR and CDR2 is SFDVKD in the germline V gene. CDR3 length: 16 residues. V was cut by 3 bases and J by 0 bases, with 12 bases left in between. CDR3 loop: CATSDRASSSTDTQYF. The CDR3 DNA sequence: TGTGCCACCAGTGATCGGGCTAGCAGCAGCACAGATACGCAGTATTTT.

This clonotype was counted many times. V gene TRBV7-6 combines with J gene TRBJ2-7; D unresolved. The CDR3 contains 15 residues. The V end was cut by 3 bases, the J end by 0 bases, with 12 bases between. Germline V gives CDR1 SGHVS, CDR2 FNYEAQ. CDR3 amino acids: CASSFAGFSSYEQYF. The CDR3 DNA follows: TGTGCCAGCAGCTTCGCAGGCTTTAGCTCCTACGAGCAGTACTTC.

This clonotype was counted at least ten times. The gene calls are TRBV5-1 and TRBJ1-2; perhaps TRBD1 as D (5 bases). Germline assignment: CDR1 SGHRS and CDR2 YFSETQ. The CDR3 loop spans 14 amino acids. The ends were cut back, 4 bases at V and 8 bases at J, with 18 bases in the middle. The CDR3 DNA sequence: TGCGCCAGCAGCCCCCCATTGGGGGAAAAAGGCTACACCTTC. As protein: CASSPPLGEKGYTF.

V and J are TRBV11-2 and TRBJ1-3; D gene ambiguous. The CDR3 extends over 13 amino acids. CDR1 and CDR2 from the germline V gene are SGHAT and FQNNGV. The V and J ends lost 4 bases and 4 bases respectively, with 8 bases between them. The CDR3 DNA follows: TGTGCCAGCAGCTCCCCGGTAGGAAACACCATATATTTT. It codes for CASSSPVGNTIYF. The full variable domain, its missing parts supplied by reference TRBV11-2 and TRBJ1-3, is EAGVAQSPRYKIIEKRQSVAFWCNPISGHATLYWYQQILGQGPKLLIQFQNNGVVDDSQLPKDRFSAERLKGVDSTLKIQPAKLEDSAVYLCASSSPVGNTIYFGEGSWLTVV.

This clonotype came up many times. V is TRBV19 and J is TRBJ1-5; D gene uncertain. The V end was cut by 8 bases, the J end by 3 bases, with 11 bases between. This CDR3 has 13 amino acids. The germline CDR1 and CDR2 sequences are LNHDA and SQIVND (reference sequence). CDR3 DNA: TGTGCCAGTTCAGTGAACCTCAATCAGCCCCAGCATTTT. This gives the protein CASSVNLNQPQHF.

This clonotype was counted at least ten times. The J gene is TRBJ2-1, the V gene TRBV5-1, with 8 nucleotides matching TRBD1. Germline V gene sequence: CDR1 SGHRS, CDR2 YFSETQ. The CDR3 contains 16 residues. V trimming: 4 bases; J trimming: 8 bases; junction bases outside the gene matches: 14. The CDR3 nucleotides read TGCGCCAGCAGCCCAGCCAGGACAGGGCAGGGATATGAGCAGTTCTTC. Translating it yields CASSPARTGQGYEQFF.

This clonotype was counted many times. The J gene is TRBJ2-2, the V gene TRBV4-2; D gene ambiguous. The CDR3 spans 17 residues. Trimming took 0 bases from V and 0 from J, leaving 11 bases between them. The germline V gene encodes CDR1 LGHNA and CDR2 YNFKEQ. CDR3 residues: CASSQEGLRSNTGELFF. As DNA, the CDR3 is TGTGCCAGCAGCCAAGAGGGTCTGCGATCGAACACCGGGGAGCTGTTTTTT.

Comments on this clonotype: An end of the junction differs from the germline gene, which may be a read error. The chain joins TRBV5-4 to TRBJ1-4; TRBD1 matches 7 bases. The CDR3 is 17 residues long. The germline gives CDR1 SGHNT, CDR2 YYREEE (reference sequence). Here the CDR3 DNA reads TGTGCCGGCAGCTTGGCCGGGGCAGGGGGGCTTAATGAAAAACTGTTTTTT. Translation: CAGSLAGAGGLNEKLFF.

The chain's CDR3 is CSLQGAGEQYF. CDR3 nucleotides: TGCAGCTTACAGGGGGCCGGCGAGCAGTACTTC. The chain employs TRBV29-1 and TRBJ2-7, with 9 bases that match TRBD1. Per germline, CDR1 SQVTM and CDR2 ANQGSEA. There are 11 residues in the CDR3. V gave up 8 bases and J gave up 6 bases; unmatched junction bases: 5.

This clonotype was counted many times. The V call is TRBV10-2, the J call TRBJ2-1, with D possibly matching TRBD2 (6 bases). The length of the CDR3 is 12 residues. CDR1 is WSHSY, CDR2 SAAADI, per germline. Trimming removed 7 bases at V and 7 bases at J, with 11 bases between. CDR3 amino acids: CASKILANEQFF. The CDR3, as DNA: TGCGCCAGCAAAATTCTAGCGAATGAGCAGTTCTTC.

Note on this clonotype: The CDR3 carries no conserved terminal phenylalanine or tryptophan, so it likely arises from a read error. This chain uses TRBV29-1 with TRBJ2-5; 7 bases match TRBD2. The CDR3 is made up of 15 amino acids. CDR1 and CDR2 from the germline V gene are SQVTM and ANQGSEA. V lost 3 bases and J lost 3; bases outside the gene matches: 10. DNA of the CDR3: TGCAGCGTTGATATCGGCTGGCTAGCGGAAGAGACCCAGTACCTC. This encodes CSVDIGWLAEETQYL.

As for this clonotype: One end of the junction does not line up with germline, which may come from a read error. This chain joins TRBV19 and TRBJ2-7; D is possibly TRBD2 (6 bases). The CDR3 runs 13 residues. In germline, CDR1 is LNHDA, CDR2 SQIVND (reference sequence). This chain's CDR3 is CAGSIGGSWEQYF. The CDR3 DNA is TGTGCCGGTAGTATAGGAGGGTCGTGGGAGCAGTACTTC. Together with reference TRBV19 and TRBJ2-7, the CDR3 gives the full variable domain: DGGITQSPKYLFRKEGQNVTLSCEQNLNHDAMYWYRQDPGQGLRLIYYSQIVNDFQKGDIAEGYSVSREKKESFPLTVTSAQKNPTAFYLCAGSIGGSWEQYFGPGTRLTVT.

This clonotype was seen ten or more times. The V call is TRBV19, the J call TRBJ1-5; tentative D call: TRBD1 (5 bases). There are 15 residues in the CDR3. CDR1 is LNHDA and CDR2 is SQIVND in the germline V gene (reference sequence). With 3 bases removed from V and 7 bases from J, the gap between germline ends came to 16 bases. This CDR3 reads CASSIQRQTAQPQHF. Here the CDR3 DNA reads TGTGCCAGTAGTATTCAGAGACAGACGGCCCAGCCCCAGCATTTT.

This clonotype has at least ten counts. The CDR3 region has the DNA TGTGCCAGTAGTATTCAGGGTCTGGGAGGCTACACCTTC. It translates to CASSIQGLGGYTF. V is TRBV19 and J is TRBJ1-2; D perhaps matches TRBD1 (5 bases). Germline assignment: CDR1 LNHDA and CDR2 SQIVND (reference sequence). CDR3 length: 13 residues. Trimming stripped 3 bases from V and 8 bases from J, with 13 bases between. Full variable domain (outside the CDR3, taken from reference TRBV19 and TRBJ1-2): DGGITQSPKYLFRKEGQNVTLSCEQNLNHDAMYWYRQDPGQGLRLIYYSQIVNDFQKGDIAEGYSVSREKKESFPLTVTSAQKNPTAFYLCASSIQGLGGYTFGSGTRLTVV.

Worth noting for this clonotype: A read error may be the cause here, since a much bigger clone is one base away. This chain uses TRBV30 with TRBJ2-3; no definite D call. Germline V CDR1 and CDR2: GTSNPN, SVGIG (reference sequence). The CDR3 consists of 13 residues. The CDR3 region is CARSLGNADTQYF. CDR3 nucleotides: TGTGCCCGGAGTTTAGGTAACGCAGATACGCAGTATTTT.

This clonotype was picked up many times. This chain uses TRBV12-3 or TRBV12-4 with TRBJ2-7; 7 bases line up with TRBD1. V gave up 0 bases and J gave up 4 bases; unmatched junction bases: 15. There are 18 residues in the CDR3. CDR3 protein: CASSLARPRTGHRYEQYF. CDR3 nucleotide sequence: TGTGCCAGCAGTTTAGCCAGACCCAGGACAGGACATCGTTACGAGCAGTACTTC.